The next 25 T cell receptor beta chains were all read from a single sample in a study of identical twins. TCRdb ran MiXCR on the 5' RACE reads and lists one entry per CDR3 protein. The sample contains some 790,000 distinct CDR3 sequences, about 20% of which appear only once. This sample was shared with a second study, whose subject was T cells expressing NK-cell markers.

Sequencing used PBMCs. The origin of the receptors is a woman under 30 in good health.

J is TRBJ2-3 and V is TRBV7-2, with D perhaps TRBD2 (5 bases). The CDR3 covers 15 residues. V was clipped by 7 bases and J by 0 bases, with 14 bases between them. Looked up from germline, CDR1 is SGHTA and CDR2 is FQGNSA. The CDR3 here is CASNSAGPSTDTQYF. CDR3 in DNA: TGTGCCAGCAACTCGGCGGGCCCCAGCACAGATACGCAGTATTTT.

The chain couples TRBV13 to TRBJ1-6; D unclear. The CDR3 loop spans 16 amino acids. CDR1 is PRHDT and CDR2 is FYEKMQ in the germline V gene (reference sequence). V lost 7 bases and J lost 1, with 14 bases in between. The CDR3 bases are TGTGCCAGCATCCGCAGCGGGAAATCCTATAATTCACCCCTCCACTTT. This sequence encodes CASIRSGKSYNSPLHF.

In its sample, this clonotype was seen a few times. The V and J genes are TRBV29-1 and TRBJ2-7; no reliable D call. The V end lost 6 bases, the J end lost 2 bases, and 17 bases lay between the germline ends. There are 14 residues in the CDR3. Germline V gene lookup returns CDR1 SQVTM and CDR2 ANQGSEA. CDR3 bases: TGCAGCGTCGGTCGAATGGGGATAACCTACGAGCAGTACTTC. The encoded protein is CSVGRMGITYEQYF.

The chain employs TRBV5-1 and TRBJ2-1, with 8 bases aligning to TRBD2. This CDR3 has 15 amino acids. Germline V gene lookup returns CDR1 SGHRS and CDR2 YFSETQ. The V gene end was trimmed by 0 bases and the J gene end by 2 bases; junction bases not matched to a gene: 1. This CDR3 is CASSLGGLAYNEQFF. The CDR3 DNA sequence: TGCGCCAGCAGCTTGGGGGGACTAGCCTACAATGAGCAGTTCTTC.

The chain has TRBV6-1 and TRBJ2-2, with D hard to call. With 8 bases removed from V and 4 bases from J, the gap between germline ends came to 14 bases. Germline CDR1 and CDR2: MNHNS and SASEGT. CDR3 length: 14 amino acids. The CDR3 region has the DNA TGTGCCAGCGGGGAACCACACTCCACCGGGGAGCTGTTTTTT. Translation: CASGEPHSTGELFF.

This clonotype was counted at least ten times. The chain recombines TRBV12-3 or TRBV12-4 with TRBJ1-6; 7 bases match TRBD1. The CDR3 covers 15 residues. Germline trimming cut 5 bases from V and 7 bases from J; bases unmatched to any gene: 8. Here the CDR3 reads CASSPRGRLNSPLHF. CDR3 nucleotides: TGTGCCAGCAGTCCCAGGGGGAGGCTAAATTCACCCCTCCACTTT.

The CDR3 spells CSALRDLFSYEQYF. The CDR3, as DNA: TGCAGTGCCCTTCGGGACCTTTTCTCCTACGAGCAGTACTTC. The chain employs TRBV20-1 and TRBJ2-7; D is perhaps TRBD1 or TRBD2 (5 bases each). Trimming cost V 6 bases and J 0 bases, with 15 bases left between them. CDR1 and CDR2 (germline): DFQATT, SNEGSKA (reference sequence). This CDR3 spans 14 amino acids.

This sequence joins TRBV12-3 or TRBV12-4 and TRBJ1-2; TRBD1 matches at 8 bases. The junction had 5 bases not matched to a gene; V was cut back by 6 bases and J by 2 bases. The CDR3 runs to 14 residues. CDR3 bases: TGTGCCAGCAGACCAGGGGGCCGGAACTATGGCTACACCTTC. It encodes CASRPGGRNYGYTF.

CDR3: CASSLGPRSGGGDTQYF. The CDR3 nucleotides are TGTGCCAGCAGTTTAGGGCCCCGGAGCGGGGGAGGGGATACGCAGTATTTT. This chain connects TRBV12-3 or TRBV12-4 to TRBJ2-3; the match to TRBD2 covers 8 bases. Unmatched junction bases numbered 12, after V lost 1 base and J lost 6 bases. The CDR3 spans 17 residues.

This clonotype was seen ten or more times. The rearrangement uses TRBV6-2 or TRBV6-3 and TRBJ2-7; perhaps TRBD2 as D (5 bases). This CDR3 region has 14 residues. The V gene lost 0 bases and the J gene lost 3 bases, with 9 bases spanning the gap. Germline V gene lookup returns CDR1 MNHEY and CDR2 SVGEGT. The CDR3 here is CASSYSGEVYEQYF. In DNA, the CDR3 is TGTGCCAGCAGTTACTCGGGAGAAGTCTACGAGCAGTACTTC.

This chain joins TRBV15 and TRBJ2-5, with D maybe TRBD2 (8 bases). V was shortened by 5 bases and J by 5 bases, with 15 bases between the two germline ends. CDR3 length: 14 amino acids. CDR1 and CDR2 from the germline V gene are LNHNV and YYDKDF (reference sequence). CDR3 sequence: CATSAGGDSETQYF. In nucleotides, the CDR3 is TGTGCCACCAGCGCCGGGGGGGACAGCGAGACCCAGTACTTC.

The CDR3 DNA reads TGCGCCAGCAGCTTTAGCGGAGCCGACCAAGAGACCCAGTACTTC. This encodes CASSFSGADQETQYF. This chain joins TRBV4-3 and TRBJ2-5, with D possibly TRBD2 on 6 matching bases. Trimming cost V 5 bases and J 0 bases, with 13 bases left between them. This CDR3 is 15 amino acids long. The V gene's germline CDR1 is LGHNA and CDR2 YSLEER.

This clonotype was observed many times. In DNA form, the CDR3 reads TGTGCCAGCAGTTTAGAGGGGTCCAAAAACATTCAGTACTTC. Protein: CASSLEGSKNIQYF. The J gene is TRBJ2-4, the V gene TRBV12-3 or TRBV12-4, with D perhaps matching TRBD1 (5 bases). Deletions cut 1 base from V and 2 bases from J, with 6 bases between. This CDR3 spans 14 amino acids.

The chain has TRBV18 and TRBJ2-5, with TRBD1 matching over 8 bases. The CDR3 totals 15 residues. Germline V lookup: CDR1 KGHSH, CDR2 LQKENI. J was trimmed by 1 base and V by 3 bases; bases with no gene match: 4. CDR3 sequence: CASSPGTGAQETQYF. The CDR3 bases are TGTGCCAGCTCACCCGGGACAGGAGCCCAAGAGACCCAGTACTTC.

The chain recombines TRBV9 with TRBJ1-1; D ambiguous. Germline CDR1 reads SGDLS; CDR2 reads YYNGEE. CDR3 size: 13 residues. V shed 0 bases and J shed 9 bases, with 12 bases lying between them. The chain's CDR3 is CASSVEAETKAFF. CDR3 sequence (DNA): TGTGCCAGCAGCGTAGAGGCGGAGACAAAAGCTTTCTTT.

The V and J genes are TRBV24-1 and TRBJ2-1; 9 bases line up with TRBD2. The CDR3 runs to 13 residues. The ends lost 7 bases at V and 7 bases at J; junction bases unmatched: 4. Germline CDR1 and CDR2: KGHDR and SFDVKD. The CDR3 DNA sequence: TGTGCCACCAGGGGTAGCGGGAGTAATGAGCAGTTCTTC. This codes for CATRGSGSNEQFF.

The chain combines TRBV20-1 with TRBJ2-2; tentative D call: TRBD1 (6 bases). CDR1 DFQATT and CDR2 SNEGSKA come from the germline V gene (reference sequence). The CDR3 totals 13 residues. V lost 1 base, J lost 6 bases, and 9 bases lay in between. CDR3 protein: CSARVAGAGELFF. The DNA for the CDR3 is TGCAGTGCTAGAGTCGCAGGGGCCGGGGAGCTGTTTTTT.

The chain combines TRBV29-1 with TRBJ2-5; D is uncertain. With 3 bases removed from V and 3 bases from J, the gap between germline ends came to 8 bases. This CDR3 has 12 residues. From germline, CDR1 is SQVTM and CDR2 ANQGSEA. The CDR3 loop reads CSVDGREETQYF. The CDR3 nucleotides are TGCAGCGTTGATGGGCGCGAAGAGACCCAGTACTTC.

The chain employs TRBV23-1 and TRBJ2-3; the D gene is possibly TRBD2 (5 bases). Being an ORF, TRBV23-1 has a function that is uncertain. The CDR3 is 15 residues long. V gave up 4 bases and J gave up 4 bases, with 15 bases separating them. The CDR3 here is CASSRGPPPPDTQYF. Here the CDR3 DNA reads TGCGCCAGCAGTCGCGGGCCCCCCCCTCCAGATACGCAGTATTTT.

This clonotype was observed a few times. The CDR3 bases are TGTGCCAGCAGCTTAACGGGGGCTGGCTACACCTTC. Amino acid sequence: CASSLTGAGYTF. The chain links TRBV7-2 to TRBJ1-2; the D gene is possibly TRBD1 (6 bases). CDR3 length: 12 amino acids. Germline V gives CDR1 SGHTA, CDR2 FQGNSA. V was pared by 2 bases and J by 7 bases, with 8 bases between. Based on the CDR3 plus reference TRBV7-2 and TRBJ1-2, the full variable domain is GAGVSQSPSNKVTEKGKDVELRCDPISGHTALYWYRQSLGQGLEFLIYFQGNSAPDKSGLPSDRFSAERTGGSVSTLTIQRTQQEDSAVYLCASSLTGAGYTFGSGTRLTVV.

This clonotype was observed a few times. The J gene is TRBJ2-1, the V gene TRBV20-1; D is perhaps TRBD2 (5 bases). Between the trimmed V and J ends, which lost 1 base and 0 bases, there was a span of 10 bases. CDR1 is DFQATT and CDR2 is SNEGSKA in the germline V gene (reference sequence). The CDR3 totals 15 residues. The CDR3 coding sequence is TGCAGTGCTAGAGTACTAGTTAGCTCCTACAATGAGCAGTTCTTC. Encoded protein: CSARVLVSSYNEQFF.

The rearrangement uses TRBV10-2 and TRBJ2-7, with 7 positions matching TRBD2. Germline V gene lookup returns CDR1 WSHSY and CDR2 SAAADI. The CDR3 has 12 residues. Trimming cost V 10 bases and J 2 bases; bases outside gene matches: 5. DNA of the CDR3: TGCGCCACCCGGGGGGAGACCTACGAGCAGTACTTC. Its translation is CATRGETYEQYF.

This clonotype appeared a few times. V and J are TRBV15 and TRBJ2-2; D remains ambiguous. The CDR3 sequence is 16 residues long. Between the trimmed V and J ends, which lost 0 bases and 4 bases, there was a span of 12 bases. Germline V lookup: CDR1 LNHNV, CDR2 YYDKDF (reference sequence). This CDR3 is CATSRDVWTATGELFF. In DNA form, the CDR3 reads TGTGCCACCAGCAGAGATGTTTGGACGGCCACCGGGGAGCTGTTTTTT.

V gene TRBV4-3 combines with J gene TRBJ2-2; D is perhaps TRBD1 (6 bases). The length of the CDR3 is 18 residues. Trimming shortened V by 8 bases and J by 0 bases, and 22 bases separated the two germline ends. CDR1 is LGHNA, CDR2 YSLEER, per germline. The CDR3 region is CASPSWTHRAANTGELFF. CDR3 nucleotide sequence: TGCGCCAGCCCGAGCTGGACACACAGGGCCGCGAACACCGGGGAGCTGTTTTTT.

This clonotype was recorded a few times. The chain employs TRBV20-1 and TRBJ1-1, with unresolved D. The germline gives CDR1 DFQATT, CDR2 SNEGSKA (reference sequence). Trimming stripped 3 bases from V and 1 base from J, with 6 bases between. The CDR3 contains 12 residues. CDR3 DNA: TGCAGTGCTAGTTCCCCGAACACTGAAGCTTTCTTT. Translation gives CSASSPNTEAFF.